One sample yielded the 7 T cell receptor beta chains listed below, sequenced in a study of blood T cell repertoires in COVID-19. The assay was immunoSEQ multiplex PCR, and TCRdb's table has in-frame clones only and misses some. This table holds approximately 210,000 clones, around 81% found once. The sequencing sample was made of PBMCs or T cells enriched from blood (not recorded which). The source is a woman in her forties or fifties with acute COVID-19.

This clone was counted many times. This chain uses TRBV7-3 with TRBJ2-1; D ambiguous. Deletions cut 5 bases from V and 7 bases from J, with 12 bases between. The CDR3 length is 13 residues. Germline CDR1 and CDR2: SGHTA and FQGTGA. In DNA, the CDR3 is TGTGCCAGCAGCCCGAGAGGTCCTAATGAGCAGTTCTTC. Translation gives CASSPRGPNEQFF.

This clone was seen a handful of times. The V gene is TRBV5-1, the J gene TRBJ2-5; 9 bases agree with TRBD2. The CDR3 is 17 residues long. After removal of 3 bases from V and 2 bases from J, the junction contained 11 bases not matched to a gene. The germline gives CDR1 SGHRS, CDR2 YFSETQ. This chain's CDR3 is CASSSGVSGGPQETQYF. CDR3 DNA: TGCGCCAGCAGCTCGGGTGTTAGCGGGGGACCACAAGAGACCCAGTACTTC.

DNA of the CDR3: TGTGCCAGCAGGTCAGGACAGCCCTATAATTCACCCCTCCACTTT. Translated: CASRSGQPYNSPLHF. The V gene is TRBV7-2, the J gene TRBJ1-6; D perhaps matches TRBD1 (6 bases). V was clipped by 6 bases and J by 2 bases, with 11 bases between them. Germline V gene sequence: CDR1 SGHTA, CDR2 FQGNSA. This CDR3 spans 15 amino acids.

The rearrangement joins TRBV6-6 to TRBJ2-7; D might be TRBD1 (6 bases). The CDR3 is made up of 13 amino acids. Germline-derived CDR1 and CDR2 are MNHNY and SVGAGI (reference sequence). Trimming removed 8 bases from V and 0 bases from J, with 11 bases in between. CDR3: CASGDNGSYEQYF. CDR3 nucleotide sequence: TGTGCCAGCGGGGACAACGGCTCCTACGAGCAGTACTTC.

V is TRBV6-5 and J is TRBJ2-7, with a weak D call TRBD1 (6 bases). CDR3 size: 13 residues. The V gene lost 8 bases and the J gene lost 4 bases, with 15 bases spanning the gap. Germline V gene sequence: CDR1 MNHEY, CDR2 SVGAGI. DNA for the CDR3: TGTGCCAGCTGTTCGACAGGAAGGTACGAGCAGTACTTC. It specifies CASCSTGRYEQYF.

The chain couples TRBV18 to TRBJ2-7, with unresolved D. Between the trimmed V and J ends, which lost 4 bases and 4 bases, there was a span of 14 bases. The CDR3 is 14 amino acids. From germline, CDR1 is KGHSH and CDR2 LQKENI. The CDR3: CASSHDTELYEQYF. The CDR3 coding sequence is TGTGCCAGCTCACACGACACGGAATTGTACGAGCAGTACTTC.

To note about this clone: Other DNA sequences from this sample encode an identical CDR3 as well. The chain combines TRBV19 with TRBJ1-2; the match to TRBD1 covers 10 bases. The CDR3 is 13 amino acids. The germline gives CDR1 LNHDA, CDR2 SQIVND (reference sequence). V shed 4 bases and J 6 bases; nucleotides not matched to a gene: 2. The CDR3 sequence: CASSRGQGNGYTF. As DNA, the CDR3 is TGTGCCAGTAGTAGGGGACAGGGGAATGGCTACACCTTC. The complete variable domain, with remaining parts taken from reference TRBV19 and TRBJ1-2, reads DGGITQSPKYLFRKEGQNVTLSCEQNLNHDAMYWYRQDPGQGLRLIYYSQIVNDFQKGDIAEGYSVSREKKESFPLTVTSAQKNPTAFYLCASSRGQGNGYTFGSGTRLTVV.